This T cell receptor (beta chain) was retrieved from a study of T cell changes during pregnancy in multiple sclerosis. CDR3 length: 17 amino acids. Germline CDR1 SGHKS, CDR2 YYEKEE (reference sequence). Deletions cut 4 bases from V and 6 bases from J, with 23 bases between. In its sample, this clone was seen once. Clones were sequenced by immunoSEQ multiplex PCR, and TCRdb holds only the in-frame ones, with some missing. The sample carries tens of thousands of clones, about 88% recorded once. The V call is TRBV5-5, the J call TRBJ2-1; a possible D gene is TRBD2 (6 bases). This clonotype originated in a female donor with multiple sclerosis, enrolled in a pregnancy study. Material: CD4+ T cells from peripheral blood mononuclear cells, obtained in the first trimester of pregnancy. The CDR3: CASSRLYSGGESNEQFF. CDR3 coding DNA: TGTGCCAGCAGCAGATTATACTCCGGGGGAGAGTCCAATGAGCAGTTCTTC.